These 28 T cell receptor beta chains originate from one sample sequenced in a study of blood T cell repertoires in COVID-19 (dated by TCRdb to the early 2020s). Library preparation employed the immunoSEQ multiplex PCR assay. TCRdb's version of the immuneACCESS table is confined to in-frame rearrangements and falls short of the full clone set. An unresolved V gene accounts for under half of the shortfall where checked; the remainder is of unknown origin. Counted in this sample were around 17,000 clones; over 75% of them appeared once. The ten largest make up around 26% of the sample. Sequencing input: peripheral blood. The origin of the receptors is a woman in her 70s with active COVID-19.

The rearrangement uses TRBV27 and TRBJ2-7, with 7 bases that match TRBD1. This CDR3 is 15 amino acids long. CDR1 and CDR2 (germline): MNHEY, SMNVEV (reference sequence). The V and J ends lost 5 bases and 6 bases, in that order; junction bases with no gene match: 13. This CDR3 is CASSLRQGWSGEQYF. CDR3 DNA: TGTGCCAGCAGTCTCAGACAGGGTTGGTCCGGCGAGCAGTACTTC.

This clone was seen a single time. The rearrangement links TRBV24-1 to TRBJ1-2; TRBD1 might be the D (5 bases). CDR1 KGHDR and CDR2 SFDVKD come from the germline V gene. The V end lost 6 bases, the J end lost 5 bases, and 12 bases lay between the germline ends. This CDR3 region has 13 residues. In nucleotides, the CDR3 is TGTGCCACCAGTCAACGCCAGGGATATGGCTACACCTTC. Its translation: CATSQRQGYGYTF.

The sample holds one count of this clone. The rearrangement uses TRBV7-2 and TRBJ2-2; 7 bases match TRBD2. The germline V gene encodes CDR1 SGHTA and CDR2 FQGNSA. This CDR3 is 16 amino acids long. V was clipped by 2 bases and J by 2 bases; unmatched bases: 5. CDR3 nucleotides: TGTGCCAGCAGCTTACGCGAGCGGGGTAACACCGGGGAGCTGTTTTTT. It codes for CASSLRERGNTGELFF.

CDR3 sequence (DNA): TGTGCCAGCAGTTACAGGGGGCGCGAAGATACGCAGTATTTT. Protein product: CASSYRGREDTQYF. The chain couples TRBV6-6 to TRBJ2-3; 7 nucleotides line up with TRBD1. The V gene's germline CDR1 is MNHNY and CDR2 SVGAGI (reference sequence). Losses at the gene ends were 2 bases for V and 5 bases for J; bases not matched to a gene: 4. The CDR3 runs to 14 residues.

The V and J genes are TRBV11-2 and TRBJ2-1; no reliable D call. The CDR3 is 17 residues long. The germline V gene encodes CDR1 SGHAT and CDR2 FQNNGV. V shed 2 bases and J shed 0 bases, with 14 bases lying between them. CDR3 in DNA: TGTGCCAGCAGCTTAACCCCAGGTGAGCCCTCCTACAATGAGCAGTTCTTC. Amino acid sequence: CASSLTPGEPSYNEQFF.

The chain carries TRBV19 and TRBJ1-1; TRBD1 matches 7 bases. Per the germline V gene, CDR1 is LNHDA and CDR2 is SQIVND (reference sequence). The trim removed 7 bases at V and 0 bases at J, leaving 11 bases unmatched. This CDR3 region has 16 residues. For the CDR3, the DNA is TGTGCCAGTAACTACAGGGGATCCTTAATGAACACTGAAGCTTTCTTT. Protein product: CASNYRGSLMNTEAFF.

The rearrangement uses TRBV7-9 and TRBJ2-3; a weak D match, TRBD2 (6 bases). From germline, CDR1 is SEHNR and CDR2 FQNEAQ (reference sequence). V was cut by 1 base and J by 0 bases, with 11 bases left in between. This CDR3 comprises 16 residues. CDR3 in amino acids: CASSLGAGYSTDTQYF. The CDR3 bases are TGTGCCAGCAGCTTAGGAGCGGGTTATAGCACAGATACGCAGTATTTT.

The chain couples TRBV19 to TRBJ2-2; the D is unclear. Trimming cost V 4 bases and J 7 bases, with 4 bases left between them. This CDR3 comprises 11 residues. Germline assignment: CDR1 LNHDA and CDR2 SQIVND (reference sequence). This CDR3 reads CASSTSGELFF. CDR3 bases: TGTGCCAGTAGTACTAGCGGGGAGCTGTTTTTT.

This clone was observed a single time. The CDR3 sequence is CASSYSSYNEQFF. In DNA form, the CDR3 reads TGTGCCAGCAGCTACTCGTCCTACAATGAGCAGTTCTTC. The V and J genes are TRBV9 and TRBJ2-1; D ambiguous. There are 13 residues in the CDR3. Germline V gene lookup returns CDR1 SGDLS and CDR2 YYNGEE. V was clipped by 4 bases and J by 1 base, with 6 bases between them.

The chain combines TRBV7-3 with TRBJ2-2; possibly TRBD1 for D (5 bases). The CDR3 is 13 amino acids. Germline V CDR1 and CDR2: SGHTA, FQGTGA. The V gene lost 9 bases and the J gene lost 0 bases, with 8 bases spanning the gap. Written as DNA, the CDR3 is TGTGCCAGTAAGGGGCCGAACACCGGGGAGCTGTTTTTT. It specifies CASKGPNTGELFF.

This chain uses TRBV5-1 with TRBJ2-7; maybe TRBD2 (6 bases). The CDR3 loop spans 14 amino acids. V lost 4 bases, J lost 6 bases, and 17 bases lay in between. CDR1 is SGHRS, CDR2 YFSETQ, per germline. The CDR3 loop reads CASSPPGTSSEQYF. DNA for the CDR3: TGCGCCAGCAGCCCCCCCGGGACTTCGTCCGAGCAGTACTTC.

The chain joins TRBV4-3 to TRBJ1-5; D remains ambiguous. The ends were cut back, 0 bases at V and 13 bases at J, with 16 bases in the middle. The germline gives CDR1 LGHNA, CDR2 YSLEER. CDR3 length equals 14 residues. CDR3 nucleotides: TGCGCCAGCAGCCAAGATCACCCGGGAAGGGATCAGCATTTT. Protein: CASSQDHPGRDQHF.

The V and J genes are TRBV6-5 and TRBJ2-1; 9 nucleotides agree with TRBD1. V lost 1 base to trimming and J lost 7 bases; unmatched junction nucleotides: 5. This CDR3 has 15 amino acids. The germline V gene encodes CDR1 MNHEY and CDR2 SVGAGI. CDR3 loop: CASSYFTGGLNEQFF. In DNA form, the CDR3 reads TGTGCCAGCAGTTACTTTACAGGGGGCTTAAATGAGCAGTTCTTC.

CDR3 DNA: TGTGCCAGCAGCTTAGTGGGATCGGGAGTTGCGAAAAACATTCAGTACTTC. It translates to CASSLVGSGVAKNIQYF. The J gene is TRBJ2-4, the V gene TRBV7-2; weak D call: TRBD2 (6 bases). The V gene's germline CDR1 is SGHTA and CDR2 FQGNSA. This CDR3 has 17 amino acids. The V end lost 1 base, the J end lost 4 bases, and 17 bases lay between the germline ends.

The rearrangement uses TRBV6-1 and TRBJ2-1, with D possibly TRBD1 on 5 matching bases. Germline V gene data show CDR1 as MNHNS and CDR2 as SASEGT. The CDR3 is 11 residues long. Trimming took 3 bases from V and 9 from J, leaving 6 bases between them. In nucleotides, the CDR3 is TGTGCCAGCAGTGACAGGGTTGAGCAGTTCTTC. It codes for CASSDRVEQFF.

The J gene is TRBJ2-7, the V gene TRBV11-1; 9 nucleotides align to TRBD1. This CDR3 contains 16 residues. V shed 5 bases, J shed 4 bases, and the junction held 12 bases outside the gene matches. Germline V gives CDR1 SGHAT, CDR2 FQDESV (reference sequence). In nucleotides, the CDR3 is TGTGCCAGCAGCGCCCGGCGGGGACAGGGACTATACGAGCAGTACTTC. Its protein product is CASSARRGQGLYEQYF. The whole variable domain, filled in from reference TRBV11-1 and TRBJ2-7, reads EAEVAQSPRYKITEKSQAVAFWCDPISGHATLYWYRQILGQGPELLVQFQDESVVDDSQLPKDRFSAERLKGVDSTLKIQPAELGDSAMYLCASSARRGQGLYEQYFGPGTRLTVT.

The V and J genes are TRBV5-4 and TRBJ2-3; D gene uncertain. CDR3 size: 15 residues. Per the germline V gene, CDR1 is SGHNT and CDR2 is YYREEE (reference sequence). Trimming shortened V by 5 bases and J by 1 base, and 14 bases separated the two germline ends. CDR3 nucleotide sequence: TGTGCCAGCAGGCCAGACTCCAGACGCACAGATACGCAGTATTTT. Translated: CASRPDSRRTDTQYF.

This clone is a singleton in its sample. V is TRBV28 and J is TRBJ1-1, with D possibly matching TRBD1 (5 bases). The CDR3 has 12 residues. Deletions cut 4 bases from V and 11 bases from J, with 14 bases between. Germline CDR1 MDHEN, CDR2 SYDVKM. In DNA, the CDR3 is TGTGCCAGCAGTTCGAGTTCAGGGTCCGCTTTCTTT. Protein sequence: CASSSSSGSAFF.

The chain carries TRBV14 and TRBJ2-1; D uncertain. The CDR3 runs 15 residues. Germline assignment: CDR1 SGHDN and CDR2 FVKESK. CDR3 bases: TGTGCAGCTGATATGCACTTCCCTCCCTACAATGAGCAGTTCTTC. Amino acid sequence: CAADMHFPPYNEQFF.

CDR3 in DNA: TGTGCCAGCAGCGACAGGGGGAATGGCTACACCTTC. Its protein product is CASSDRGNGYTF. This rearrangement joins TRBV7-9 to TRBJ1-2, with 9 bases identical to TRBD1. This CDR3 has 12 residues. The germline V gene encodes CDR1 SEHNR and CDR2 FQNEAQ (reference sequence). Losses at the gene ends were 5 bases for V and 6 bases for J; bases not matched to a gene: 1.

This clone showed up just a few times. The chain combines TRBV28 with TRBJ1-3; TRBD1 matches at 8 bases. This CDR3 has 15 amino acids. The germline CDR1 and CDR2 sequences are MDHEN and SYDVKM. The J segment lost 3 bases and the V segment lost 5 bases, leaving 6 bases of the junction unmatched. This CDR3 is CASSGDRGFGNTIYF. CDR3 sequence (DNA): TGTGCCAGCAGTGGAGACAGGGGATTTGGAAACACCATATATTTT.

The chain joins TRBV2 to TRBJ1-2; D is uncertain. V was shortened by 5 bases and J by 8 bases, with 15 bases between the two germline ends. Germline V gives CDR1 SNHLY, CDR2 FYNNEI. This CDR3 comprises 13 residues. CDR3 nucleotides: TGTGCCAGCAGTCCCGAGAGGCTCGGGGGCTACACCTTC. Its translation is CASSPERLGGYTF.

This clone has a single count. The rearrangement joins TRBV27 to TRBJ2-3, with 7 bases fitting TRBD2. The length of the CDR3 is 17 residues. V trimming: 5 bases; J trimming: 0 bases; junction bases outside the gene matches: 11. Germline CDR1 is MNHEY and CDR2 is SMNVEV (reference sequence). Written as DNA, the CDR3 is TGTGCCAGCAGTCCCCTTCACCCGGGGGGAAGCACAGATACGCAGTATTTT. It specifies CASSPLHPGGSTDTQYF.

The V gene is TRBV5-1, the J gene TRBJ1-1, with a weak D call TRBD1 (5 bases). This CDR3 is 14 amino acids long. The germline V gene encodes CDR1 SGHRS and CDR2 YFSETQ. Trimming shortened V by 2 bases and J by 0 bases, and 8 bases separated the two germline ends. CDR3 sequence: CASSLGGVNTEAFF. The CDR3 DNA follows: TGCGCCAGCAGCTTAGGAGGGGTGAACACTGAAGCTTTCTTT.

The sample holds one count of this clone. V and J are TRBV7-9 and TRBJ1-2; tentative D call: TRBD1 (6 bases). Trimming cost V 6 bases and J 1 base, with 9 bases left between them. Germline CDR1 reads SEHNR; CDR2 reads FQNEAQ (reference sequence). The CDR3 has 13 residues. CDR3 protein: CASRKGDNYGYTF. CDR3 nucleotide sequence: TGTGCCAGCAGGAAGGGGGATAACTATGGCTACACCTTC.

V gene TRBV6-5 combines with J gene TRBJ1-5; D possibly corresponds to TRBD1 (5 bases). V was trimmed by 7 bases and J by 5 bases, leaving 12 bases between them. Looked up from germline, CDR1 is MNHEY and CDR2 is SVGAGI. This CDR3 comprises 13 residues. CDR3 DNA: TGTGCCAGCAACCTTGACAGCTATCAGCCCCAGCATTTT. It is translated as CASNLDSYQPQHF.

This chain joins TRBV3-1 (or the pseudogene TRBV3-2) and TRBJ2-3, with 11 bases fitting TRBD2. CDR1 LGHDT and CDR2 YNNKEL come from the germline V gene (reference sequence). The CDR3 is 17 residues long. The V gene end was trimmed by 1 base and the J gene end by 4 bases; junction bases not matched to a gene: 7. Here the CDR3 reads CASSQVPSGRRPDTQYF. In nucleotides, the CDR3 is TGTGCCAGCAGCCAAGTCCCTAGCGGGAGGCGTCCAGATACGCAGTATTTT.

The chain combines TRBV19 with TRBJ2-7, with D perhaps matching TRBD1 (6 bases). The CDR3 extends over 13 amino acids. Trimming pared 5 bases from V and 7 bases from J, leaving 15 bases between. From germline, CDR1 is LNHDA and CDR2 SQIVND (reference sequence). DNA of the CDR3: TGTGCCAGTAGTCAACAACAGGGATCGGAGCAGTACTTC. This sequence encodes CASSQQQGSEQYF.